Each of the 3 T cell receptor beta chains below was sequenced from the same sample in a study of T cells in women clearing cervical HPV infection. Sequencing used immunoSEQ multiplex PCR; TCRdb keeps in-frame clones, though not all of them. This sample contains tens of thousands of clones. The sequencing input was blood buffy coat. The origin of the receptors is a woman aged 18 to 75 with a cervical HPV16 infection that either progressed to CIN3+ or cleared (not recorded which).

With respect to this clone: The DNA ends 3 residues before the CDR3 does, and the rest of the CDR3 is filled in from the germline J gene. This chain links TRBV5-1 with TRBJ2-5, with 7 bases identical to TRBD1. Germline V gives CDR1 SGHRS, CDR2 YFSETQ. V shed 4 bases, J shed 3 bases, and the junction held 3 bases outside the gene matches. This CDR3 has 13 amino acids. CDR3 loop: CASSTGQEETQYF. The DNA read from the CDR3 is TGCGCCAGCAGCACCGGACAGGAAGAGACC.

Remarks on this clone: The read comes to an end 3 residues before the CDR3 does, leaving the germline J gene to fill in the end. The chain couples TRBV15 to TRBJ2-7, with 9 bases lining up with TRBD1. With 5 bases clipped from V and 6 bases from J, the junction kept 11 bases outside the gene matches. CDR3 size: 15 residues. CDR1 and CDR2 (germline): LNHNV, YYDKDF (reference sequence). The covered CDR3 bases are TGTGCCACCAGCCGTCACCGGGACAGGGATCTCGAG. Amino acids: CATSRHRDRDLE. The full-length CDR3 reads as CATSRHRDRDLEQYF.

A remark on this clone: Read data end 3 residues before the CDR3 end; the end is taken from the germline J gene. J is TRBJ2-4 and V is TRBV5-1, with D possibly TRBD2 on 5 matching bases. CDR1 is SGHRS, CDR2 YFSETQ, per germline. CDR3 size: 13 residues. The sequenced CDR3 bases are TGCGCCAGCAGCTTGCCCGGGGTGGAGACT. Its protein is CASSLPGVET. The full CDR3 sequence reads CASSLPGVETQYF.